This T cell receptor (beta chain) was retrieved from a study of blood T cells in healthy people across ages. Study results and limitations: Nothing was known about donor CMV status, and this possibly confounded expanded clonotype changes.

For this clonotype: Antigen specificity is unknown.

The donors, healthy Caucasians from Russia, were aged roughly 6 to 95. Looked up from germline, CDR1 is MNHEY and CDR2 is SVGEGT. J lost 7 bases, V lost 2 bases, and 5 bases had no gene match. The length of the CDR3 is 14 residues. For the second PCR, which ran for about 7 to 11 cycles, a sample-barcoded 5' primer and a J-beta primer mix were used. TCRdb re-derived calls from the 5' RACE reads in MiXCR, one entry per CDR3 protein. Here the sample spans some 780,000 distinct CDR3 sequences, 56% being singletons. This TCR was recovered from a man aged 40-49 years in good health. Sequenced input: blood. V gene TRBV6-2 or TRBV6-3 combines with J gene TRBJ2-1; 7 nucleotides line up with TRBD1. CDR3 DNA sequence: TGTGCCAGCAGTTACATGGGACAGATTAATGAGCAGTTCTTC. Translation: CASSYMGQINEQFF.